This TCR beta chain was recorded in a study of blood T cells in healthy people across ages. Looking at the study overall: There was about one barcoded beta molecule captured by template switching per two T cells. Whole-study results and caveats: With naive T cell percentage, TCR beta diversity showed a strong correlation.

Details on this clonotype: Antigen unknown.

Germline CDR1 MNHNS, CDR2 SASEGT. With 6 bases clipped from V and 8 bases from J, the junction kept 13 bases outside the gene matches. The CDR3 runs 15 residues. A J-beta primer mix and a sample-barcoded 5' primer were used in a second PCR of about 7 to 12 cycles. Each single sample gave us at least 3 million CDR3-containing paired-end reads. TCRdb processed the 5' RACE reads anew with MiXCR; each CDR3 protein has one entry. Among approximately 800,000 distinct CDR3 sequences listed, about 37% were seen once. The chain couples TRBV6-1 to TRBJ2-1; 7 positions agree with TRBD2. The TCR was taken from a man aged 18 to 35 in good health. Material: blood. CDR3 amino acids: CASRGGRAGPHEQFF. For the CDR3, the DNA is TGTGCCAGCAGGGGGGGTCGAGCGGGGCCCCATGAGCAGTTCTTC.